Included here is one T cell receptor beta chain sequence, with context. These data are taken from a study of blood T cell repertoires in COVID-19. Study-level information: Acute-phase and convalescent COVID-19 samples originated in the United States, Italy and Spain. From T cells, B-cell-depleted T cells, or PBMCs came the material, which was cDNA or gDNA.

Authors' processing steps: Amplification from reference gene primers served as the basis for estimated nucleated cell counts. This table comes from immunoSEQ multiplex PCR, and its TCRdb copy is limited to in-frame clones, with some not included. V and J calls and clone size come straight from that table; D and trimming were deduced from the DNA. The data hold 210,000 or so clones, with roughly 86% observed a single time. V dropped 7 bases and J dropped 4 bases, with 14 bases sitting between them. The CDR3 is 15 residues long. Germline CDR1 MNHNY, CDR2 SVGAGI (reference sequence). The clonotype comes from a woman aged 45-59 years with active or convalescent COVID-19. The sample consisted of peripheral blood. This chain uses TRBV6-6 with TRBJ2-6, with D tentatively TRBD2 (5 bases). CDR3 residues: CASIKDPGGANVLTF. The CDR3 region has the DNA TGTGCCAGCATTAAAGACCCGGGGGGGGCCAACGTCCTGACTTTC.